The clone carrying this T cell receptor (beta chain) was observed many times. The antigen remains undetermined. The CDR3 is 17 amino acids. V lost 1 base to trimming and J lost 1 base, with 13 bases between them. Germline values: CDR1 LGHDT, CDR2 YNNKEL (reference sequence). The sample belongs to a study of molecular identifiers for immune sequencing clone quantification. Notes on the study in general: One cell's worth of spiked Jurkat TCR RNA was reportedly detectable among about a million naive cells.

One entry per CDR3 protein results from TCRdb running MiXCR on the PCR reads. The sample includes approximately 590,000 distinct CDR3 sequences, roughly 23% seen only once; the top ten take 0.75% to 0.8%. Preparation of naive CD8 libraries involved about 17,000 to 1,100,000 sorted cells and 10%, 30% or 50% RNA. Naive CD8 T cell sorting was performed on the CD8+CD4-CCR7+CD45RA+ phenotype. The sequenced material came from naive CD8+ T cells from blood, with Jurkat cell RNA spiked in. Subset: FACS-sorted CD8+CD4-CCR7+CD45RA+ naive T cells. The sequence was collected from a human donor in good health. Some libraries in this study had Jurkat cell RNA spiked in. V is TRBV3-1 and J is TRBJ2-2; no reliable D call. CDR3 in amino acids: CASSQVMRSRNTGELFF. The CDR3, as DNA: TGTGCCAGCAGCCAAGTTATGAGGAGCCGGAACACCGGGGAGCTGTTTTTT.